These 9 T cell receptor beta chains share one sample of origin, sequenced in a study of blood T cell repertoires in COVID-19. TCRdb keeps only in-frame clones here, not all; method: immunoSEQ multiplex PCR. This repertoire shows 200,000 or so clones, approximately 83% found once; its top ten account for 1.3%. The specimen was PBMCs or T cells enriched from blood (not recorded which). Source of these receptors: a woman aged 40 to 49 with acute COVID-19.

The rearrangement uses TRBV5-1 and TRBJ2-3; tentatively, D is TRBD1 (5 bases). The V gene lost 5 bases and the J gene lost 2 bases, with 15 bases spanning the gap. This CDR3 contains 15 residues. Germline values: CDR1 SGHRS, CDR2 YFSETQ. In DNA form, the CDR3 reads TGCGCCAGCAGTCAACAGGACATCCACACAGATACGCAGTATTTT. It translates to CASSQQDIHTDTQYF.

The CDR3 protein is CASSLGGTGIDGYTF. In DNA form, the CDR3 reads TGTGCCAGCAGCTTGGGGGGGACAGGCATCGATGGCTACACCTTC. The chain combines TRBV5-4 with TRBJ1-2, with 8 positions matching TRBD1. V trimming: 0 bases; J trimming: 6 bases; junction bases outside the gene matches: 7. The CDR3 totals 15 residues. Germline V lookup: CDR1 SGHNT, CDR2 YYREEE (reference sequence).

The chain uses TRBV7-8 and TRBJ1-2; TRBD1 matches at 8 bases. CDR1 and CDR2 from the germline V gene are SGHVS and FQNEAQ. J gave up 4 bases and V 2 bases, and 9 bases lay outside the gene matches. CDR3 size: 16 residues. CDR3 loop: CASSLPATGGVYGYTF. The CDR3 nucleotides are TGTGCCAGCAGCTTACCCGCAACAGGGGGAGTCTATGGCTACACCTTC.

This rearrangement joins TRBV27 to TRBJ2-7; TRBD1 matches 8 bases. CDR1 is MNHEY, CDR2 SMNVEV, per germline (reference sequence). CDR3 length: 14 residues. The V gene end was trimmed by 7 bases and the J gene end by 3 bases; junction bases not matched to a gene: 8. The CDR3, as DNA: TGTGCCAGCACATCCGGGACAGGCCACTACGAGCAGTACTTC. It specifies CASTSGTGHYEQYF.

This clone was counted only a few times. The gene calls are TRBV7-8 and TRBJ1-4; 8 bases match TRBD1. This CDR3 has 16 amino acids. The V gene's germline CDR1 is SGHVS and CDR2 FQNEAQ. The CDR3 DNA sequence: TGTGCTTCCGGGCCGGGACAGGCGTTTATTTCCGGAAAACTGTTTTTT. Translation: CASGPGQAFISGKLFF.

The chain uses TRBV2 and TRBJ1-2; TRBD1 might be the D (5 bases). The germline V and J ends were trimmed by 3 bases and 2 bases, with 10 bases remaining between them. CDR1 is SNHLY and CDR2 is FYNNEI in the germline V gene. The length of the CDR3 is 14 residues. The CDR3 DNA reads TGTGCCAGCAGTGACAGGGTCAAGAACTATGGCTACACCTTC. Its translation: CASSDRVKNYGYTF.

This chain links TRBV9 with TRBJ2-5, with TRBD2 matching over 11 bases. CDR1 is SGDLS and CDR2 is YYNGEE in the germline V gene. V shed 4 bases and J 5 bases; nucleotides not matched to a gene: 10. CDR3 length: 16 amino acids. The CDR3, as DNA: TGTGCCAGCAGCCAGGCCCGAACTAGCGGGGGTGAGACCCAGTACTTC. It is translated as CASSQARTSGGETQYF.

This rearrangement joins TRBV5-1 to TRBJ2-5; 9 bases agree with TRBD2. Per germline, CDR1 SGHRS and CDR2 YFSETQ. The trim removed 0 bases at V and 3 bases at J, leaving 6 bases unmatched. The CDR3 length is 16 residues. The CDR3 loop is CASSLGASSGKETQYF. In DNA form, the CDR3 reads TGCGCCAGCAGCTTGGGTGCCTCTAGCGGGAAAGAGACCCAGTACTTC.

This clone was counted between two and nine times. This chain links TRBV27 with TRBJ1-2; TRBD1 is a possible D gene (6 bases). CDR3 length: 14 residues. CDR1 and CDR2 (germline): MNHEY, SMNVEV (reference sequence). Trimming removed 6 bases at V and 8 bases at J, with 19 bases between. The CDR3 region is CASRRQRGHDGYTF. In nucleotides, the CDR3 is TGTGCCAGCAGACGCCAACGGGGACACGACGGCTACACCTTC.